This T cell receptor beta chain was captured by sequencing in a study of T cell responses to AZD1222 COVID-19 vaccine. In its sample, this clone was seen once. Antigen unknown. V shed 2 bases and J shed 7 bases, with 12 bases lying between them. Germline V gene sequence: CDR1 MNHEY, CDR2 SVGAGI. This CDR3 has 15 residues. Assay: immunoSEQ multiplex PCR; the TCRdb copy retains only in-frame clones and omits some. Among roughly 170,000 clones listed, around 88% were seen once. Study-level findings and limits: As reported, nearly half of all spike-specific TCRs target variant regions that are unmutated. Vaccination with two AZD1222 doses was followed by a rise in Spike-specific TCR breadth and depth. White British donors predominated, females outnumbered males, and clonal diversity was possibly underestimated. The study found vaccine-associated CD4 TCRs spanning spike, dominant at 160-218 and 743-854.

The chain carries TRBV6-5 and TRBJ1-6; D uncertain. Sequencing used peripheral blood, obtained on day 0 of AZD1222 vaccination. The sequence was collected from an adult in good health. The CDR3 reads CASSYGLYSNSPLHF. The CDR3 bases are TGTGCCAGCAGTTACGGTCTCTACAGCAATTCACCCCTCCACTTT.